This passage covers 21 T cell receptor beta chains from one sample sequenced in a study of cytomegalovirus exposure and HLA in healthy donors. The PCR ran on 60 Vbeta and 13 Jbeta primers. Using immunoSEQ multiplex PCR, the repertoire was profiled, and TCRdb retains in-frame clones only, with some absent. The sample has under 150,000 clones, 70% to 85% seen once. The sequenced material came from PBMCs. The receptors here all came from a woman in her thirties or forties in good health and CMV-seropositive.

This sequence joins TRBV27 and TRBJ1-2; D possibly corresponds to TRBD1 (6 bases). Trimming pared 4 bases from V and 4 bases from J, leaving 10 bases between. The germline gives CDR1 MNHEY, CDR2 SMNVEV (reference sequence). This CDR3 region has 13 residues. The CDR3 loop reads CASSWTATYGYTF. DNA for the CDR3: TGTGCCAGCAGTTGGACAGCAACCTATGGCTACACCTTC.

CDR3 amino acids: CASKGLASSYNEQFF. The CDR3 bases are TGTGCCAGCAAGGGACTAGCGAGCTCCTACAATGAGCAGTTCTTC. V gene TRBV2 combines with J gene TRBJ2-1, with TRBD2 identical over 10 bases. Per germline, CDR1 SNHLY and CDR2 FYNNEI. Trimming cost V 7 bases and J 0 bases; bases outside gene matches: 3. This CDR3 has 15 residues.

A few counts support this clone. This chain uses TRBV4-2 with TRBJ2-1; perhaps TRBD2 as D (7 bases). Germline V gives CDR1 LGHNA, CDR2 YNFKEQ. V dropped 1 base and J dropped 3 bases, with 16 bases sitting between them. The CDR3 runs to 17 residues. CDR3 region: CASSQVRGGGFYNEQFF. CDR3 bases: TGTGCCAGCAGCCAAGTCAGGGGCGGGGGATTCTACAATGAGCAGTTCTTC.

J is TRBJ2-2 and V is TRBV6-1; tentatively, D is TRBD1 (5 bases). Germline CDR1 reads MNHNS; CDR2 reads SASEGT. CDR3 length: 16 amino acids. V was trimmed by 1 base and J by 3 bases, leaving 12 bases between them. The CDR3: CASSEERAGYTGELFF. For the CDR3, the DNA is TGTGCCAGCAGTGAAGAAAGGGCAGGGTACACCGGGGAGCTGTTTTTT.

This rearrangement joins TRBV9 to TRBJ2-1; 8 bases map to TRBD2. CDR3 length equals 16 residues. CDR1 is SGDLS and CDR2 is YYNGEE in the germline V gene. With 2 bases clipped from V and 0 bases from J, the junction kept 4 bases outside the gene matches. The CDR3 nucleotides read TGTGCCAGCAGCGTTGCGGGGGGTCTCTCCTACAATGAGCAGTTCTTC. Protein: CASSVAGGLSYNEQFF.

This chain connects TRBV7-3 to TRBJ2-1; possibly TRBD2 for D (6 bases). The CDR3 extends over 14 amino acids. V lost 4 bases to trimming and J lost 6 bases, with 13 bases between them. The V gene's germline CDR1 is SGHTA and CDR2 FQGTGA. DNA of the CDR3: TGTGCCAGCAGCTCCCTTTTGGGAGGCAATGAGCAGTTCTTC. Translated: CASSSLLGGNEQFF.

The chain employs TRBV30 and TRBJ2-5; D call uncertain. Germline CDR1 and CDR2: GTSNPN and SVGIG (reference sequence). Between the trimmed V and J ends, which lost 7 bases and 5 bases, there was a span of 20 bases. The CDR3 extends over 14 amino acids. CDR3 protein: CASKGGSYVETQYF. CDR3 bases: TGTGCCTCCAAAGGCGGTAGTTATGTGGAGACCCAGTACTTC. The full variable domain, with the rest looked up from reference TRBV30 and TRBJ2-5, is SQTIHQWPATLVQPVGSPLSLECTVEGTSNPNLYWYRQAAGRGLQLLFYSVGIGQISSEVPQNLSASRPQDRQFILSSKKLLLSDSGFYLCASKGGSYVETQYFGPGTRLLVL.

The chain uses TRBV7-8 and TRBJ2-2, with TRBD2 as a possible D gene (6 bases). Deletions cut 1 base from V and 2 bases from J, with 11 bases between. CDR3 length: 16 residues. Germline V gene lookup returns CDR1 SGHVS and CDR2 FQNEAQ. The CDR3 DNA sequence: TGTGCCAGCAGCTTAGGGGGACTCCTAAACACCGGGGAGCTGTTTTTT. Its protein product is CASSLGGLLNTGELFF.

The rearrangement links TRBV5-1 to TRBJ1-3; 7 nucleotides line up with TRBD1. CDR1 is SGHRS, CDR2 YFSETQ, per germline. This CDR3 has 15 residues. The J segment lost 4 bases and the V segment lost 4 bases, leaving 8 bases of the junction unmatched. CDR3 region: CASSPDRATGNTIYF. In nucleotides, the CDR3 is TGCGCCAGCAGCCCAGACAGGGCGACCGGAAACACCATATATTTT. Drawing the rest from reference TRBV5-1 and TRBJ1-3, the complete variable domain is KAGVTQTPRYLIKTRGQQVTLSCSPISGHRSVSWYQQTPGQGLQFLFEYFSETQRNKGNFPGRFSGRQFSNSRSEMNVSTLELGDSALYLCASSPDRATGNTIYFGEGSWLTVV.

The chain is built from TRBV7-9 and TRBJ1-6; TRBD1 matches 10 bases. V lost 5 bases, J lost 10 bases, and 5 bases stayed unmatched. In germline, CDR1 is SEHNR, CDR2 FQNEAQ (reference sequence). The CDR3 is 14 residues long. The CDR3 spells CASSPGTGESPLHF. The CDR3 DNA sequence: TGTGCCAGCAGCCCCGGGACAGGGGAATCACCCCTCCACTTT.

The chain uses TRBV2 and TRBJ2-3; D remains unclear. The CDR3 is 15 residues long. V gave up 6 bases and J gave up 0 bases, with 13 bases separating them. Germline loops: CDR1 SNHLY, CDR2 FYNNEI. The CDR3 reads CASSQERSSTDTQYF. The DNA of the CDR3 is TGTGCCAGCAGCCAAGAGAGATCTAGCACAGATACGCAGTATTTT.

This clone was seen a few times. The chain combines TRBV6-5 with TRBJ2-1, with a weak D call TRBD1 (5 bases). V shed 5 bases and J shed 6 bases, with 11 bases lying between them. CDR3 length equals 13 residues. Germline loops: CDR1 MNHEY, CDR2 SVGAGI. Here the CDR3 DNA reads TGTGCCAGCAGTCGACAGAAGTTCAATGAGCAGTTCTTC. It codes for CASSRQKFNEQFF.

V is TRBV6-6 and J is TRBJ1-2, with 7 bases that match TRBD1. CDR3 length equals 15 residues. V lost 4 bases, J lost 0 bases, and 5 bases stayed unmatched. Germline V gene sequence: CDR1 MNHNY, CDR2 SVGAGI (reference sequence). CDR3 in DNA: TGTGCCAGCAGTTTCGGACAGGTAGCTAACTATGGCTACACCTTC. It encodes CASSFGQVANYGYTF.

The V gene is TRBV6-6, the J gene TRBJ1-4, with 8 positions matching TRBD1. The V gene end was trimmed by 4 bases and the J gene end by 4 bases; junction bases not matched to a gene: 5. CDR1 is MNHNY, CDR2 SVGAGI, per germline (reference sequence). The CDR3 spans 15 residues. CDR3 nucleotide sequence: TGTGCCAGCAGTTTGAACAGGGGGATTAATGAAAAACTGTTTTTT. Its translation: CASSLNRGINEKLFF.

This clone has a single count. The chain links TRBV19 to TRBJ1-1; weak D call: TRBD1 (5 bases). There are 16 residues in the CDR3. Trimming took off 1 base at V and 0 bases at J, with 12 bases between the two ends. CDR1 is LNHDA, CDR2 SQIVND, per germline (reference sequence). The CDR3 region is CASSIGRGRLNTEAFF. CDR3 DNA: TGTGCCAGTAGTATAGGGAGGGGTAGATTGAACACTGAAGCTTTCTTT.

Details on this clone: One junction end disagrees with the germline gene, perhaps due to a read error. The chain recombines TRBV7-7 with TRBJ2-3; 8 nucleotides match TRBD2. The germline CDR1 and CDR2 sequences are SSHAT and FNYEAQ (reference sequence). This CDR3 is 15 amino acids long. CDR3 region: CASSPGLVDTDTQYF. The CDR3 coding sequence is TGTGCTAGCAGCCCGGGACTAGTCGACACAGATACGCAGTATTTT.

This rearrangement joins TRBV7-9 to TRBJ1-2, with 8 positions matching TRBD1. CDR1 and CDR2 (germline): SEHNR, FQNEAQ (reference sequence). This CDR3 has 15 amino acids. V gave up 0 bases and J gave up 4 bases; unmatched junction bases: 4. CDR3 sequence (DNA): TGTGCCAGCAGCTTAGCCCCGGGACAGGTCTATGGCTACACCTTC. Residues: CASSLAPGQVYGYTF.

This rearrangement joins TRBV7-9 to TRBJ2-1; 10 nucleotides line up with TRBD2. The germline gives CDR1 SEHNR, CDR2 FQNEAQ (reference sequence). V shed 4 bases, J shed 7 bases, and the junction held 7 bases outside the gene matches. The CDR3 totals 15 residues. CDR3 sequence (DNA): TGTGCCAGCAGCTCAGCGGGAGGGCCGCATAATGAGCAGTTCTTC. It encodes CASSSAGGPHNEQFF.

V gene TRBV28 combines with J gene TRBJ2-1, with TRBD1 matching over 9 bases. The V gene end was trimmed by 8 bases and the J gene end by 4 bases; junction bases not matched to a gene: 12. CDR1 MDHEN and CDR2 SYDVKM come from the germline V gene. The CDR3 length is 16 residues. The CDR3 protein is CASLFTGQGRYNEQFF. CDR3 nucleotide sequence: TGTGCCAGCCTCTTCACTGGACAGGGGAGATACAATGAGCAGTTCTTC.

The chain is built from TRBV4-2 and TRBJ2-1, with D perhaps matching TRBD2 (5 bases). V shed 3 bases and J shed 5 bases, with 14 bases lying between them. CDR3 length equals 15 residues. Germline CDR1 reads LGHNA; CDR2 reads YNFKEQ. CDR3 amino acids: CASSQAPKADNEQFF. The CDR3 region has the DNA TGTGCCAGCAGCCAGGCCCCAAAAGCGGACAATGAGCAGTTCTTC.

This clone has just one count. The chain couples TRBV5-1 to TRBJ2-1, with 9 bases lining up with TRBD1. The ends lost 3 bases at V and 0 bases at J; junction bases unmatched: 1. CDR1 and CDR2 (germline): SGHRS, YFSETQ. This CDR3 is 15 amino acids long. CDR3 amino acids: CASSSDRGSYNEQFF. CDR3 bases: TGCGCCAGCAGCTCGGACAGGGGCTCCTACAATGAGCAGTTCTTC. The variable domain in full, completed from reference TRBV5-1 and TRBJ2-1, reads KAGVTQTPRYLIKTRGQQVTLSCSPISGHRSVSWYQQTPGQGLQFLFEYFSETQRNKGNFPGRFSGRQFSNSRSEMNVSTLELGDSALYLCASSSDRGSYNEQFFGPGTRLTVL.